The clone carrying this T cell receptor (beta chain) was observed a few times. This sample stems from a study of PD-1 blockade in mismatch repair-deficient tumors. The CDR3 is 11 amino acids. V lost 4 bases and J lost 11, with 12 bases in between. Germline V CDR1 and CDR2: SGHDT, YYEEEE. Data came from immunoSEQ multiplex PCR; TCRdb stores just in-frame clones and leaves some out. This repertoire shows approximately 38,000 clones, about 85% found once; its top ten account for nearly 4%. The sequencing used peripheral blood, collected about 80 weeks after starting pembrolizumab. This receptor was taken from an adult with mismatch repair-deficient cancer. The chain links TRBV5-6 to TRBJ1-1, with D hard to call. The CDR3 sequence is CASSHAGLAFF. CDR3 sequence (DNA): TGTGCCAGCAGCCATGCCGGTTTGGCTTTCTTT.